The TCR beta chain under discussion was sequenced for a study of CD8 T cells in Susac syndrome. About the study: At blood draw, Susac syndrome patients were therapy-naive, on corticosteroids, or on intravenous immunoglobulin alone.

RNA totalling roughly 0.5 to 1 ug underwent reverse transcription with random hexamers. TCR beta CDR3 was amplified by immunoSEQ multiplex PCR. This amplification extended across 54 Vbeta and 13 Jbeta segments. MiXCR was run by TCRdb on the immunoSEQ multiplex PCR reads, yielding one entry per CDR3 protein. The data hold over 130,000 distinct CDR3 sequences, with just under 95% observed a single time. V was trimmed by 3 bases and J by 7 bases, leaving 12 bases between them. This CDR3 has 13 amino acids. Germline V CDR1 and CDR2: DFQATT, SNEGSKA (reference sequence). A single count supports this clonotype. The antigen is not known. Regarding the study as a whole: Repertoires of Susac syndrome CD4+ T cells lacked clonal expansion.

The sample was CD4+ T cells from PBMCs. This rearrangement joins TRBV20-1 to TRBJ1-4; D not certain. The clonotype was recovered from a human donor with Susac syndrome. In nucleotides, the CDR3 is TGCAGTGCTAGGACCTCCCTTGGTGAAAAACTGTTTTTT. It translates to CSARTSLGEKLFF.